These T cell receptor beta chains were read from a single sample in a study of T cells expressing NK-cell markers. From its re-call of the 5' RACE reads, TCRdb lists each CDR3 protein once, without DNA. This specimen shows roughly 390,000 distinct CDR3 sequences; the ten leading clones hold approximately 11%. The sample consisted of blood T cells: a sorted CD56 or NKG2C T cell subset, CD4+ or CD8+ T cells, or bulk PBMC T cells (not recorded which). These receptors were collected from a woman aged 45-65 years in good health. CDR3s include the opening cysteine and the closing phenylalanine or tryptophan.

>TRBV28|TRBJ2-5
CASSRYWTGGHQETQYF
>TRBV6-2/TRBV6-3|TRBJ2-5
CASRPGMGRAQYF
>TRBV12-3/TRBV12-4|TRBJ1-4
CASRGGGPNEKLFF
>TRBV6-1|TRBJ1-5
CAGSGGSNQPQHF
>TRBV11-3|TRBJ2-1
CASSLGGTRTGEQFF
>TRBV21-1|TRBJ2-6
CAGPLHTGANVLTF
>TRBV20-1|TRBJ2-2
CSARDGDRINTGELFF
>TRBV10-3|TRBJ1-6
CAISDITSPLHF
>TRBV4-1|TRBJ2-5
CASSQDRLGAQETQYF
>TRBV20-1|TRBJ1-1
CSARVEGANTEAFF
>TRBV7-9|TRBJ1-1
CASSQGQVVEAFF
>TRBV4-1|TRBJ2-7
CASSQYDGTSSSYEQYF
>TRBV7-9|TRBJ2-7
CASSGGHSGTYEQYF
>TRBV19|TRBJ2-6
CASSYFGGSSGANVLTF
>TRBV12-3/TRBV12-4|TRBJ1-2
CASSPQGAKGYTF
>TRBV11-1|TRBJ2-2
CASSYFSGGTGELFF
>TRBV7-8|TRBJ1-5
CASSLTRDRNSNQPQHF
>TRBV10-3|TRBJ2-6
CASGTLTSGANVLTF